This T cell receptor beta chain was observed in a study of CD8 T cells in ankylosing spondylitis. Germline CDR1 reads SGHDT; CDR2 reads YYEEEE. Trimming removed 4 bases from V and 7 bases from J, with 14 bases in between. The CDR3 has 13 residues. This clonotype came up a few times. Its target is not known. Libraries of TCR beta came from quantitative 5'-RACE with molecular barcodes. From the 5' RACE reads, TCRdb called clonotypes with MiXCR, one entry per CDR3 protein. Altogether a few hundred thousand distinct CDR3 sequences are present, more than 9.5% being singletons, with the ten largest covering around 7%. Findings and limits, study-wide: Disease-linked clones reportedly showed significant enrichment in matched ankylosing spondylitis synovial fluid. Prior literature has documented some motif variants in synovial fluid and blood from reactive arthritis. In ankylosing spondylitis blood, a motif of fewer than 10 highly homologous TCR beta variants appeared characteristic.

The source material was blood, either unsorted or a sorted T cell fraction (not recorded which). The clonotype comes from a male donor with ankylosing spondylitis. V usage is TRBV5-6 and J usage is TRBJ1-2; D unclear. CDR3 in DNA: TGTGCCAGCAGCCGGACGGTGGAGCTTGGCTACACCTTC. It specifies CASSRTVELGYTF.